These T cell receptor beta chains were read from a single sample in a study of identical twins. TCRdb itself ran the 5' RACE reads through MiXCR, one entry per CDR3 protein. This table holds approximately 1.8 million distinct CDR3 sequences, around 29% found once. Sequencing was carried out using cord blood. These receptor sequences come from a newborn girl in good health. The CDR3 runs from the conserved cysteine through the conserved F or W. The order of the fields is clone size, D gene, J gene, V gene, CDR3 protein, CDR3 DNA. A D gene is named only where the DNA matches it firmly. Some rows mark clone size as missing; the rest say once, few, many or name a class of expanded clone.

clone size: few; D gene: NA; J gene: TRBJ1-1; V gene: TRBV12-3/TRBV12-4; CDR3 protein: CASSLWGVGNTEAFF; CDR3 DNA: TGTGCCAGCAGTTTGTGGGGGGTGGGGAACACTGAAGCTTTCTTT
clone size: NA; D gene: NA; J gene: TRBJ1-2; V gene: TRBV7-2; CDR3 protein: CASSLDSVPDYGYTF; CDR3 DNA: TGTGCCAGCAGCTTAGATTCCGTCCCGGACTATGGCTACACCTTC
clone size: NA; D gene: TRBD2; J gene: TRBJ2-5; V gene: TRBV20-1; CDR3 protein: CSARDRSGVETQYF; CDR3 DNA: TGCAGTGCTAGAGATCGTAGCGGGGTTGAGACCCAGTACTTC
clone size: NA; D gene: TRBD2; J gene: TRBJ2-1; V gene: TRBV19; CDR3 protein: CASSIEGAGGYNEQFF; CDR3 DNA: TGTGCCAGTAGTATAGAAGGAGCGGGAGGTTACAATGAGCAGTTCTTC
clone size: NA; D gene: NA; J gene: TRBJ1-2; V gene: TRBV20-1; CDR3 protein: CSAVGENYGYTF; CDR3 DNA: TGCAGTGCGGTCGGTGAAAACTATGGCTACACCTTC
clone size: few; D gene: NA; J gene: TRBJ1-2; V gene: TRBV7-2; CDR3 protein: CASSWRDNYGYTF; CDR3 DNA: TGTGCCAGCAGCTGGCGGGACAACTATGGCTACACCTTC
clone size: NA; D gene: TRBD1; J gene: TRBJ2-5; V gene: TRBV28; CDR3 protein: CATRALDRVQETQYF; CDR3 DNA: TGTGCTACTAGGGCCCTAGACAGGGTCCAAGAGACCCAGTACTTC
clone size: NA; D gene: NA; J gene: TRBJ1-5; V gene: TRBV7-2; CDR3 protein: CASSLRGAQPQHF; CDR3 DNA: TGTGCCAGCAGCTTAAGGGGGGCTCAGCCCCAGCATTTT
clone size: few; D gene: NA; J gene: TRBJ1-5; V gene: TRBV10-3; CDR3 protein: CAISESVGQPQHF; CDR3 DNA: TGTGCCATCAGTGAGTCAGTGGGTCAGCCCCAGCATTTT
clone size: few; D gene: NA; J gene: TRBJ1-2; V gene: TRBV10-3; CDR3 protein: CAIRRDGALYGYTF; CDR3 DNA: TGTGCCATCAGGCGGGACGGCGCCCTCTATGGCTACACCTTC
clone size: few; D gene: NA; J gene: TRBJ1-1; V gene: TRBV27; CDR3 protein: CASSNGQGSAFF; CDR3 DNA: TGTGCCAGCAGCAACGGCCAGGGGAGCGCTTTCTTT
clone size: NA; D gene: TRBD2; J gene: TRBJ2-1; V gene: TRBV9; CDR3 protein: CASSVISGSGEQFF; CDR3 DNA: TGTGCCAGCAGCGTAATCAGCGGGAGTGGGGAGCAGTTCTTC
clone size: NA; D gene: TRBD2; J gene: TRBJ2-7; V gene: TRBV4-2; CDR3 protein: CASSLRTSPDNEQYF; CDR3 DNA: TGTGCCAGCAGCCTTCGGACTAGCCCAGACAATGAGCAGTACTTC
clone size: many; D gene: NA; J gene: TRBJ1-2; V gene: TRBV29-1; CDR3 protein: CSVDWNYGYTF; CDR3 DNA: TGCAGCGTTGACTGGAACTATGGCTACACCTTC
clone size: few; D gene: TRBD1; J gene: TRBJ2-7; V gene: TRBV7-2; CDR3 protein: CASSLWDRASEQYF; CDR3 DNA: TGTGCCAGCAGCTTATGGGACAGGGCATCCGAGCAGTACTTC
clone size: few; D gene: TRBD2; J gene: TRBJ2-7; V gene: TRBV20-1; CDR3 protein: CSARASGGTSYEQYF; CDR3 DNA: TGCAGTGCTAGAGCAAGCGGGGGGACCTCCTACGAGCAGTACTTC
clone size: few; D gene: TRBD1; J gene: TRBJ1-1; V gene: TRBV14; CDR3 protein: CASSQGPGGRAFF; CDR3 DNA: TGTGCCAGCAGCCAAGGTCCAGGGGGTAGAGCTTTCTTT
clone size: NA; D gene: NA; J gene: TRBJ1-2; V gene: TRBV29-1; CDR3 protein: CNVHRRLAGDDLYGYTF; CDR3 DNA: TGCAACGTTCATCGGCGTTTAGCAGGGGATGACTTGTATGGCTACACCTTC
clone size: NA; D gene: NA; J gene: TRBJ2-5; V gene: TRBV2; CDR3 protein: CASVRRQVEGTQYF; CDR3 DNA: TGTGCCAGCGTTCGCAGACAGGTTGAAGGGACCCAGTACTTC
clone size: NA; D gene: TRBD2; J gene: TRBJ2-7; V gene: TRBV10-3; CDR3 protein: CAIRVAGSSYEQYF; CDR3 DNA: TGTGCCATCAGGGTAGCGGGGAGCTCCTACGAGCAGTACTTC
clone size: NA; D gene: NA; J gene: TRBJ2-1; V gene: TRBV20-1; CDR3 protein: CSGPRSYNEQFF; CDR3 DNA: TGCAGCGGCCCAAGATCCTACAATGAGCAGTTCTTC
clone size: few; D gene: TRBD1; J gene: TRBJ1-5; V gene: TRBV20-1; CDR3 protein: CSSGQGYNQPQHF; CDR3 DNA: TGCAGTTCTGGACAGGGGTACAATCAGCCCCAGCATTTT
clone size: NA; D gene: TRBD1; J gene: TRBJ2-4; V gene: TRBV15; CDR3 protein: CATSRDYDRVNIQYF; CDR3 DNA: TGTGCCACCAGCAGAGATTATGACAGGGTGAACATTCAGTACTTC
clone size: NA; D gene: NA; J gene: TRBJ2-7; V gene: TRBV2; CDR3 protein: CASRTLSYNEQYF; CDR3 DNA: TGTGCCAGCAGGACTTTATCCTACAATGAGCAGTACTTC
clone size: few; D gene: TRBD2; J gene: TRBJ2-1; V gene: TRBV20-1; CDR3 protein: CSALPRLSGAKNEQFF; CDR3 DNA: TGCAGTGCTCTACCCAGGTTGAGCGGGGCGAAAAATGAGCAGTTCTTC
clone size: few; D gene: TRBD1; J gene: TRBJ2-1; V gene: TRBV27; CDR3 protein: CASKGTGGNNEQFF; CDR3 DNA: TGTGCGAGCAAGGGGACAGGGGGAAACAATGAGCAGTTCTTC
clone size: few; D gene: NA; J gene: TRBJ2-3; V gene: TRBV20-1; CDR3 protein: CSARKQGDTQYF; CDR3 DNA: TGCAGTGCTAGGAAACAGGGTGATACGCAGTATTTT
clone size: NA; D gene: TRBD1; J gene: TRBJ1-5; V gene: TRBV20-1; CDR3 protein: CSARTGNGQPQHF; CDR3 DNA: TGCAGTGCAAGGACAGGGAACGGGCAGCCCCAGCATTTT
clone size: NA; D gene: TRBD2; J gene: TRBJ2-1; V gene: TRBV29-1; CDR3 protein: CSVAGGLINEQFF; CDR3 DNA: TGCAGCGTTGCGGGAGGACTAATCAATGAGCAGTTCTTC
clone size: many; D gene: NA; J gene: TRBJ2-5; V gene: TRBV5-1; CDR3 protein: CASRPLATGQETQYF; CDR3 DNA: TGCGCCAGCAGACCACTAGCAACTGGCCAAGAGACCCAGTACTTC
clone size: NA; D gene: NA; J gene: TRBJ1-5; V gene: TRBV21-1; CDR3 protein: CASSKYGQGVSEANQPQHF; CDR3 DNA: TGTGCCAGCAGCAAATATGGGCAGGGGGTGTCCGAAGCCAATCAGCCCCAGCATTTT
clone size: many; D gene: TRBD1; J gene: TRBJ1-6; V gene: TRBV10-3; CDR3 protein: CAIAHGTDNSPLHF; CDR3 DNA: TGTGCCATCGCCCACGGGACAGACAATTCACCCCTCCACTTT
clone size: few; D gene: TRBD1; J gene: TRBJ1-1; V gene: TRBV7-2; CDR3 protein: CASSSRTGWNTEAFF; CDR3 DNA: TGTGCCAGCAGCTCAAGGACAGGGTGGAACACTGAAGCTTTCTTT
clone size: few; D gene: TRBD2; J gene: TRBJ2-7; V gene: TRBV20-1; CDR3 protein: CSAIPSGRILGGYEQYF; CDR3 DNA: TGCAGTGCCATTCCTAGCGGGAGAATCCTCGGGGGATACGAGCAGTACTTC
clone size: NA; D gene: TRBD2; J gene: TRBJ2-1; V gene: TRBV20-1; CDR3 protein: CSARAPGLAGKNEQFF; CDR3 DNA: TGCAGTGCTAGAGCCCCGGGACTAGCGGGAAAGAATGAGCAGTTCTTC
clone size: few; D gene: NA; J gene: TRBJ1-2; V gene: TRBV7-9; CDR3 protein: CASSLSQYYGYTF; CDR3 DNA: TGTGCCAGCAGCTTGAGCCAGTATTATGGCTACACCTTC
clone size: few; D gene: NA; J gene: TRBJ2-3; V gene: TRBV20-1; CDR3 protein: CSAPPGQATDTQYF; CDR3 DNA: TGCAGTGCTCCCCCGGGCCAAGCAACAGATACGCAGTATTTT
clone size: NA; D gene: NA; J gene: TRBJ2-7; V gene: TRBV7-9; CDR3 protein: CASSLAGKSYEQYF; CDR3 DNA: TGTGCCAGCAGCTTAGCGGGTAAATCCTACGAGCAGTACTTC
clone size: NA; D gene: TRBD2; J gene: TRBJ2-3; V gene: TRBV10-3; CDR3 protein: CAIRTGLAGYSDTQYF; CDR3 DNA: TGTGCCATCAGGACCGGACTAGCGGGATATTCGGATACGCAGTATTTT
clone size: NA; D gene: NA; J gene: TRBJ2-7; V gene: TRBV5-1; CDR3 protein: CASSLGWSRSYNEQYF; CDR3 DNA: TGCGCCAGCAGCTTGGGTTGGTCCCGCTCCTACAATGAGCAGTACTTC
clone size: few; D gene: TRBD1; J gene: TRBJ2-1; V gene: TRBV4-2; CDR3 protein: CASSQRTGGSEQFF; CDR3 DNA: TGTGCCAGCAGCCAAAGGACAGGGGGTAGTGAGCAGTTCTTC
clone size: NA; D gene: TRBD2; J gene: TRBJ2-1; V gene: TRBV3-1; CDR3 protein: CASSQDRAGRHEQFF; CDR3 DNA: TGTGCCAGCAGCCAAGATCGAGCGGGACGCCATGAGCAGTTCTTC
clone size: few; D gene: NA; J gene: TRBJ1-2; V gene: TRBV20-1; CDR3 protein: CSARTDDPNYGYTF; CDR3 DNA: TGCAGTGCTAGGACAGATGACCCTAACTATGGCTACACCTTC
clone size: few; D gene: TRBD2; J gene: TRBJ2-7; V gene: TRBV6-1; CDR3 protein: CASKSSGRATGYNEQYF; CDR3 DNA: TGTGCCAGCAAAAGTAGCGGGAGGGCCACGGGTTACAATGAGCAGTACTTC
clone size: few; D gene: NA; J gene: TRBJ2-5; V gene: TRBV27; CDR3 protein: CASSLLRQGPLETQYF; CDR3 DNA: TGTGCCAGCAGTTTACTCAGACAAGGCCCCTTAGAGACCCAGTACTTC
clone size: few; D gene: NA; J gene: TRBJ1-1; V gene: TRBV7-9; CDR3 protein: CASSLGGGWTEAFF; CDR3 DNA: TGTGCCAGCAGCTTAGGTGGAGGGTGGACTGAAGCTTTCTTT
clone size: once; D gene: NA; J gene: TRBJ1-6; V gene: TRBV12-3/TRBV12-4; CDR3 protein: CASSWGNSNSPLHF; CDR3 DNA: TGTGCCAGCAGTTGGGGGAACAGTAATTCACCCCTCCACTTT
clone size: few; D gene: TRBD2; J gene: TRBJ2-2; V gene: TRBV4-1; CDR3 protein: CASSQLTSGTFTGELFF; CDR3 DNA: TGCGCCAGCAGCCAACTCACTAGCGGGACCTTCACCGGGGAGCTGTTTTTT
clone size: few; D gene: TRBD2; J gene: TRBJ2-1; V gene: TRBV9; CDR3 protein: CASSSRLAGNNEQFF; CDR3 DNA: TGTGCCAGCAGCTCCCGACTAGCGGGGAACAATGAGCAGTTCTTC
clone size: few; D gene: NA; J gene: TRBJ1-4; V gene: TRBV7-2; CDR3 protein: CASSLIGGSIGEKLFF; CDR3 DNA: TGTGCCAGCAGCTTAATCGGAGGGTCAATCGGGGAAAAACTGTTTTTT
clone size: NA; D gene: NA; J gene: TRBJ2-3; V gene: TRBV28; CDR3 protein: CASSWPSSTQYF; CDR3 DNA: TGTGCCAGCAGTTGGCCTAGCAGTACGCAGTATTTT
clone size: NA; D gene: TRBD2; J gene: TRBJ2-1; V gene: TRBV4-2; CDR3 protein: CASSQHIAGFNEQFF; CDR3 DNA: TGTGCCAGCAGCCAACACATAGCGGGATTCAATGAGCAGTTCTTC
clone size: NA; D gene: TRBD1; J gene: TRBJ1-1; V gene: TRBV20-1; CDR3 protein: CRPLPQGANTEAFF; CDR3 DNA: TGCAGGCCGCTACCCCAGGGGGCGAACACTGAAGCTTTCTTT